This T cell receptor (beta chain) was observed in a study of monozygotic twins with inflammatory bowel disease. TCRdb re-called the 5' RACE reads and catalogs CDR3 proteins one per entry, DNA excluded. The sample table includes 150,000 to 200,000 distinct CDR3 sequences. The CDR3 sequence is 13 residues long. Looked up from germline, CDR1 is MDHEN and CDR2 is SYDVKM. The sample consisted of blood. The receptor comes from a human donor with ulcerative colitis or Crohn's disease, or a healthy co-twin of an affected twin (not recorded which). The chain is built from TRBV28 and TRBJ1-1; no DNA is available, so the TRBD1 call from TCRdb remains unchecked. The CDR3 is CASGLPGETEAFF.